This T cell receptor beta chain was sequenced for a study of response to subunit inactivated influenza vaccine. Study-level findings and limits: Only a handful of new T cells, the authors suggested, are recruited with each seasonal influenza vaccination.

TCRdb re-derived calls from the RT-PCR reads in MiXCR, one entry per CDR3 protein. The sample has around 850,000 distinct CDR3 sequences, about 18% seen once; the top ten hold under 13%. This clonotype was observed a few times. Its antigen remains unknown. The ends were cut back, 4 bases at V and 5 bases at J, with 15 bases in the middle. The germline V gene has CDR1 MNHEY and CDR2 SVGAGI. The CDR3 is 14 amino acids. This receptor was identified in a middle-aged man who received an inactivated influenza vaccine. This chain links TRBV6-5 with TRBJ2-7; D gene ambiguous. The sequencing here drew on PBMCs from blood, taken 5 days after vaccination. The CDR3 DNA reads TGTGCCAGCAGTTCCGACCCCCGTAGCCACGAGCAGTACTTC. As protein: CASSSDPRSHEQYF.